These 18 T cell receptor beta chains were all obtained from the same sample, sequenced in a study of cytomegalovirus exposure and HLA in healthy donors. Only in-frame clones appear in the TCRdb table, and some are missing; sequencing was by immunoSEQ multiplex PCR. The sample gives about 120,000 clones, 80% to 90% of which show up once; about 1.9% is in the top ten. Sequenced material: PBMCs. The receptor set was obtained from a woman under 30 in good health and CMV-seronegative.

V gene TRBV7-9 combines with J gene TRBJ2-7; 7 nucleotides align to TRBD1. V lost 3 bases and J lost 2; bases outside the gene matches: 7. Germline loops: CDR1 SEHNR, CDR2 FQNEAQ (reference sequence). The CDR3 covers 15 residues. The CDR3 is CASSFDRDSPYEQYF. The DNA of the CDR3 is TGTGCCAGCAGCTTCGATCGGGACAGTCCCTACGAGCAGTACTTC.

The rearrangement uses TRBV28 and TRBJ1-2, with 8 nucleotides matching TRBD1. The J segment lost 3 bases and the V segment lost 5 bases, leaving 2 bases of the junction unmatched. Germline V lookup: CDR1 MDHEN, CDR2 SYDVKM. This CDR3 region has 13 residues. DNA of the CDR3: TGTGCCAGCAGTATGACAGGGGACTATGGCTACACCTTC. Encoded protein: CASSMTGDYGYTF.

CDR3 sequence reads: CASQRTGPSGELFF. The CDR3 DNA is TGTGCCAGCCAAAGGACAGGGCCAAGCGGGGAGCTGTTTTTT. This rearrangement joins TRBV11-3 to TRBJ2-2, with 8 bases fitting TRBD1. CDR3 length: 14 amino acids. Germline-derived CDR1 and CDR2 are SGHNT and YENEEA. The trim removed 8 bases at V and 7 bases at J, leaving 9 bases unmatched.

The rearrangement links TRBV4-2 to TRBJ2-3; possibly TRBD2 for D (5 bases). CDR3 size: 17 residues. Trimming shortened V by 4 bases and J by 2 bases, and 19 bases separated the two germline ends. CDR1 and CDR2 (germline): LGHNA, YNFKEQ. The CDR3 protein is CASSPGGSGRTTDTQYF. CDR3 bases: TGTGCCAGCAGCCCAGGCGGTTCGGGGAGAACCACAGATACGCAGTATTTT.

The chain is built from TRBV6-1 and TRBJ2-7; possibly TRBD1 for D (6 bases). CDR1 and CDR2 from the germline V gene are MNHNS and SASEGT. The CDR3 length is 13 residues. The ends were cut back, 1 base at V and 3 bases at J, with 7 bases in the middle. CDR3 residues: CASSEEGDYEQYF. CDR3 bases: TGTGCCAGCAGTGAAGAGGGGGACTACGAGCAGTACTTC.

The genes are TRBV4-1 and TRBJ1-6; D remains unclear. CDR3 length: 15 amino acids. CDR1 is MGHRA, CDR2 YSYEKL, per germline. With 1 base removed from V and 4 bases from J, the gap between germline ends came to 8 bases. CDR3: CASSQVTGYNSPLHF. Written as DNA, the CDR3 is TGCGCCAGCAGCCAAGTGACGGGTTATAATTCACCCCTCCACTTT.

This clone has just one count. This chain joins TRBV11-2 and TRBJ1-2, with TRBD1 matching 9 bases. Germline CDR1 reads SGHAT; CDR2 reads FQNNGV. This CDR3 comprises 15 residues. The J segment lost 4 bases and the V segment lost 5 bases, leaving 8 bases of the junction unmatched. The DNA for the CDR3 is TGTGCCAGCAGCCGAAAACAGGGGGCCGGCTATGGCTACACCTTC. Its protein product is CASSRKQGAGYGYTF. Supplemented by reference TRBV11-2 and TRBJ1-2, the full variable domain reads EAGVAQSPRYKIIEKRQSVAFWCNPISGHATLYWYQQILGQGPKLLIQFQNNGVVDDSQLPKDRFSAERLKGVDSTLKIQPAKLEDSAVYLCASSRKQGAGYGYTFGSGTRLTVV.

The CDR3, as DNA: TGCGCCAGCAGCCAGGGGACAGTTTATGGCTACACCTTC. Translation gives CASSQGTVYGYTF. The V gene is TRBV4-3, the J gene TRBJ1-2, with 7 nucleotides matching TRBD1. This CDR3 comprises 13 residues. Germline V gene lookup returns CDR1 LGHNA and CDR2 YSLEER. Germline trimming cut 3 bases from V and 5 bases from J; bases unmatched to any gene: 3.

The J gene is TRBJ1-5, the V gene TRBV19, with D perhaps TRBD1 (5 bases). Trimming removed 3 bases at V and 5 bases at J, with 8 bases between. Germline V gives CDR1 LNHDA, CDR2 SQIVND (reference sequence). The CDR3 consists of 13 residues. CDR3 coding DNA: TGTGCCAGTAGTATTTCAGGGTATCAGCCCCAGCATTTT. This translates into CASSISGYQPQHF.

The chain combines TRBV14 with TRBJ2-7; no firm D call. Germline V gene data show CDR1 as SGHDN and CDR2 as FVKESK. This CDR3 spans 13 amino acids. V was trimmed by 0 bases and J by 3 bases, leaving 6 bases between them. As DNA, the CDR3 is TGTGCCAGCAGCCAAGAGTGGAGCTACGAGCAGTACTTC. Protein: CASSQEWSYEQYF.

A single count supports this clone. This chain connects TRBV5-1 to TRBJ2-1; 10 bases line up with TRBD2. Germline V gene sequence: CDR1 SGHRS, CDR2 YFSETQ. V shed 1 base, J shed 5 bases, and the junction held 6 bases outside the gene matches. The CDR3 is 16 amino acids. The CDR3 nucleotides read TGCGCCAGCAGCTTGACAACTAGCGGGATCAACAATGAGCAGTTCTTC. This gives the protein CASSLTTSGINNEQFF.

The V gene is TRBV9, the J gene TRBJ1-4; tentative D call: TRBD1 (6 bases). Germline V CDR1 and CDR2: SGDLS, YYNGEE. V dropped 0 bases and J dropped 5 bases, with 8 bases sitting between them. The CDR3 extends over 14 amino acids. The CDR3 sequence is CASSVGQGNEKLFF. The DNA of the CDR3 is TGTGCCAGCAGCGTAGGGCAGGGGAATGAAAAACTGTTTTTT.

The V call is TRBV6-5, the J call TRBJ1-3, with D uncertain. Germline V gene data show CDR1 as MNHEY and CDR2 as SVGAGI. This CDR3 comprises 14 residues. Deletions cut 7 bases from V and 0 bases from J, with 10 bases between. As DNA, the CDR3 is TGTGCCAGCATCAACCGGGTCTCTGGAAACACCATATATTTT. This sequence encodes CASINRVSGNTIYF.

This rearrangement joins TRBV5-1 to TRBJ2-7; the D is unclear. CDR3 size: 13 residues. In germline, CDR1 is SGHRS, CDR2 YFSETQ. V was cut by 0 bases and J by 0 bases, with 4 bases left in between. The CDR3, as DNA: TGCGCCAGCAGCTTGGACAACTCCTACGAGCAGTACTTC. Protein: CASSLDNSYEQYF.

DNA of the CDR3: TGTGCCAGCAGTGAAGGGGTTTCGTATCAGCCCCAGCATTTT. Its translation: CASSEGVSYQPQHF. This sequence joins TRBV28 and TRBJ1-5; D possibly corresponds to TRBD1 (5 bases). The CDR3 has 14 amino acids. Germline V lookup: CDR1 MDHEN, CDR2 SYDVKM. Deletions cut 5 bases from V and 5 bases from J, with 13 bases between.

The chain recombines TRBV7-7 with TRBJ2-1, with 11 bases matching TRBD2. The CDR3 runs to 17 residues. The V and J ends lost 0 bases and 5 bases, in that order; junction bases with no gene match: 6. Germline CDR1 reads SSHAT; CDR2 reads FNYEAQ (reference sequence). CDR3 residues: CASSLATSGASNNEQFF. The CDR3 bases are TGTGCCAGCAGCTTAGCGACTAGCGGGGCGAGTAACAATGAGCAGTTCTTC.

The chain carries TRBV6-6 and TRBJ1-1; weak D call: TRBD1 (5 bases). Trimming left V 2 bases short and J 1 base short, with 11 bases between. CDR1 and CDR2 (germline): MNHNY, SVGAGI (reference sequence). The CDR3 runs to 15 residues. CDR3 residues: CASSYGGGGNTEAFF. CDR3 DNA: TGTGCCAGCAGTTACGGCGGGGGGGGGAACACTGAAGCTTTCTTT.

The chain joins TRBV6-4 to TRBJ2-7, with 10 bases that match TRBD2. The junction had 13 bases not matched to a gene; V was cut back by 6 bases and J by 5 bases. Germline V gives CDR1 MRHNA, CDR2 SNTAGT. This CDR3 contains 16 residues. CDR3 nucleotides: TGTGCCAGCAGCCAATACCCGCCCGGGACTAGCGACGAGCAGTACTTC. Translating it yields CASSQYPPGTSDEQYF.